These 17 T cell receptor beta chains originate from one sample sequenced in a study of PD-1 blockade in mismatch repair-deficient tumors. Assay: immunoSEQ multiplex PCR; the TCRdb copy retains only in-frame clones and omits some. The profile shows 120,000 or so clones, 86% of them singletons. The sequences come from peripheral blood, collected 44 weeks after starting pembrolizumab. The receptors stem from an adult with mismatch repair-deficient cancer.

The chain combines TRBV9 with TRBJ1-2; weak D call: TRBD1 (5 bases). With 0 bases removed from V and 4 bases from J, the gap between germline ends came to 16 bases. CDR3 length: 16 residues. In germline, CDR1 is SGDLS, CDR2 YYNGEE. The CDR3, as DNA: TGTGCCAGCAGCGTAGAACCCGACAGCCTTGGCTATGGCTACACCTTC. Residues: CASSVEPDSLGYGYTF.

The V and J genes are TRBV6-5 and TRBJ2-3; D is possibly TRBD2 (5 bases). CDR1 and CDR2 (germline): MNHEY, SVGAGI. V shed 8 bases and J shed 2 bases, with 17 bases lying between them. The CDR3 loop spans 15 amino acids. CDR3 bases: TGTGCCAGCGCCTGGGCTAGCAGCTCCACAGATACGCAGTATTTT. The encoded protein is CASAWASSSTDTQYF.

The rearrangement joins TRBV28 to TRBJ1-5; D is perhaps TRBD1 (6 bases). Germline V CDR1 and CDR2: MDHEN, SYDVKM. V shed 5 bases and J shed 4 bases, with 15 bases lying between them. CDR3 length: 15 residues. CDR3 protein: CASSPLGHLNQPQHF. In DNA form, the CDR3 reads TGTGCCAGCAGTCCCTTGGGACATCTAAATCAGCCCCAGCATTTT. Full variable domain (rest looked up from reference TRBV28 and TRBJ1-5): DVKVTQSSRYLVKRTGEKVFLECVQDMDHENMFWYRQDPGLGLRLIYFSYDVKMKEKGDIPEGYSVSREKKERFSLILESASTNQTSMYLCASSPLGHLNQPQHFGDGTRLSIL.

The chain employs TRBV5-1 and TRBJ2-5; a weak D match, TRBD1 (5 bases). The CDR3 runs 14 residues. V lost 0 bases to trimming and J lost 4 bases, with 10 bases between them. Germline V gene sequence: CDR1 SGHRS, CDR2 YFSETQ. CDR3 region: CASSLGQGGETQYF. The CDR3 DNA sequence: TGCGCCAGCAGCTTGGGGCAGGGTGGAGAGACCCAGTACTTC.

With regard to this clone: One end of the junction fails to match germline, which may point to a read error. The chain uses TRBV11-2 and TRBJ1-1, with D possibly being TRBD1 (5 bases). CDR3 length: 15 amino acids. Germline CDR1 and CDR2: SGHAT and FQNNGV. CDR3 sequence (DNA): TGTGCCAGCAGCTTAGTGGGCGGGGGGAACGCTGAAGCTTTCTTT. It codes for CASSLVGGGNAEAFF.

The V call is TRBV4-3, the J call TRBJ2-3; D not resolved. Germline CDR1 and CDR2: LGHNA and YSLEER. Trimming stripped 0 bases from V and 7 bases from J, with 11 bases between. This CDR3 is built from 14 residues. The CDR3 is CASSQDPGWNTQYF. The DNA of the CDR3 is TGCGCCAGCAGCCAAGACCCCGGTTGGAATACGCAGTATTTT.

The CDR3 loop is CAWSAASSYTEAFF. The CDR3 nucleotides are TGTGCCTGGAGTGCCGCCAGTTCATACACTGAAGCTTTCTTT. This chain connects TRBV30 to TRBJ1-1; no reliable D call. Trimming took off 1 base at V and 3 bases at J, with 12 bases between the two ends. Germline values: CDR1 GTSNPN, CDR2 SVGIG (reference sequence). This CDR3 contains 14 residues.

This chain connects TRBV6-6 to TRBJ2-2, with 8 bases aligning to TRBD2. The CDR3 totals 16 residues. V lost 3 bases to trimming and J lost 4 bases; unmatched junction nucleotides: 7. Germline CDR1 is MNHNY and CDR2 is SVGAGI (reference sequence). DNA of the CDR3: TGTGCCAGCAGTTATAGCTACGGGAGGGTCACCGGGGAGCTGTTTTTT. Residues: CASSYSYGRVTGELFF.

The chain recombines TRBV5-1 with TRBJ2-7; D is undetermined. The length of the CDR3 is 14 residues. Germline V gene sequence: CDR1 SGHRS, CDR2 YFSETQ. V was trimmed by 2 bases and J by 1 base, leaving 10 bases between them. DNA for the CDR3: TGCGCCAGCAGCTTTTCGACACCATCCTACGAGCAGTACTTC. Translation gives CASSFSTPSYEQYF. Combining the CDR3 with reference TRBV5-1 and TRBJ2-7 gives the whole variable domain KAGVTQTPRYLIKTRGQQVTLSCSPISGHRSVSWYQQTPGQGLQFLFEYFSETQRNKGNFPGRFSGRQFSNSRSEMNVSTLELGDSALYLCASSFSTPSYEQYFGPGTRLTVT.

This chain joins TRBV5-4 and TRBJ2-2, with D possibly matching TRBD1 (6 bases). The CDR3 extends over 16 amino acids. Looked up from germline, CDR1 is SGHNT and CDR2 is YYREEE (reference sequence). V dropped 4 bases and J dropped 4 bases, with 17 bases sitting between them. The CDR3, as DNA: TGTGCCAGCAGCCAAGATCCAGACAGGACCACCGGGGAGCTGTTTTTT. Encoded protein: CASSQDPDRTTGELFF.

The table lists this clone with a few counts. The chain combines TRBV5-4 with TRBJ2-3; TRBD2 aligns across 11 bases. Germline CDR1 reads SGHNT; CDR2 reads YYREEE (reference sequence). V lost 0 bases, J lost 1 base, and 10 bases stayed unmatched. This CDR3 contains 19 residues. CDR3 amino acids: CASSLGLAGSDLGTDTQYF. DNA for the CDR3: TGTGCCAGCAGCTTGGGACTAGCGGGATCCGATCTTGGCACAGATACGCAGTATTTT.

The chain employs TRBV11-3 and TRBJ2-3, with a possible D match to TRBD2 (6 bases). This CDR3 is 14 amino acids long. Trimming removed 5 bases at V and 2 bases at J, with 11 bases between. Germline values: CDR1 SGHNT, CDR2 YENEEA. CDR3 sequence: CASSPRRVTDTQYF. The CDR3 bases are TGTGCCAGCAGCCCTAGGAGGGTCACAGATACGCAGTATTTT.

The chain is built from TRBV4-1 and TRBJ2-7, with a weak D call TRBD2 (5 bases). CDR3 size: 13 residues. Germline-derived CDR1 and CDR2 are MGHRA and YSYEKL. The V and J ends lost 1 base and 3 bases respectively, with 7 bases between them. CDR3 protein: CASSQGTLYEQYF. CDR3 nucleotides: TGCGCCAGCAGCCAAGGGACTCTCTACGAGCAGTACTTC.

The rearrangement joins TRBV5-6 to TRBJ1-5; tentatively, D is TRBD1 (5 bases). This CDR3 is built from 13 residues. V dropped 5 bases and J dropped 6 bases, with 12 bases sitting between them. The germline V gene encodes CDR1 SGHDT and CDR2 YYEEEE. This CDR3 is CASSMGLGQPQHF. The CDR3 nucleotides are TGTGCCAGCAGTATGGGACTCGGTCAGCCCCAGCATTTT.

This sequence joins TRBV14 and TRBJ2-7, with unresolved D. In germline, CDR1 is SGHDN, CDR2 FVKESK. Deletions cut 2 bases from V and 1 base from J, with 6 bases between. CDR3 length: 13 residues. CDR3 nucleotide sequence: TGTGCCAGCAGCCAACTAGGTTCCTACGAGCAGTACTTC. It codes for CASSQLGSYEQYF.

For the CDR3, the DNA is TGTGCCAGCAGCCAAGAAGGTCGGGGCTATGGCTACACCTTC. Protein sequence: CASSQEGRGYGYTF. This sequence joins TRBV14 and TRBJ1-2; D unclear. The germline CDR1 and CDR2 sequences are SGHDN and FVKESK. This CDR3 is built from 14 residues. V dropped 0 bases and J dropped 4 bases, with 9 bases sitting between them.

The rearrangement links TRBV6-6 to TRBJ1-1; 7 nucleotides align to TRBD1. The CDR3 spans 13 residues. Germline V gene data show CDR1 as MNHNY and CDR2 as SVGAGI (reference sequence). V shed 7 bases, J shed 0 bases, and the junction held 2 bases outside the gene matches. The CDR3 region is CASTTGVNTEAFF. In nucleotides, the CDR3 is TGTGCCAGCACTACAGGGGTGAACACTGAAGCTTTCTTT.